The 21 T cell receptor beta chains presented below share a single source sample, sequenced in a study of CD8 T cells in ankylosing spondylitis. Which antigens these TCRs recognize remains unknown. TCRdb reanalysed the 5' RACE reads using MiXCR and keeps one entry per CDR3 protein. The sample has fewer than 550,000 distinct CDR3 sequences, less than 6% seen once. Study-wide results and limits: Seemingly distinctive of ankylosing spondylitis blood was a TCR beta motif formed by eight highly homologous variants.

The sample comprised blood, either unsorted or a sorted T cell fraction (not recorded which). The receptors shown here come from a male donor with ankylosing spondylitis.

The CDR3 nucleotides are TGCAGTGCTAGAGAGAAGGCAGCAGGGGGCGTCTTTGAAAAACTGTTTTTT. It specifies CSAREKAAGGVFEKLFF. The V and J genes are TRBV20-1 and TRBJ1-4; 8 bases agree with TRBD1. Losses at the gene ends were 0 bases for V and 7 bases for J; bases not matched to a gene: 13. This CDR3 spans 17 amino acids. Germline assignment: CDR1 DFQATT and CDR2 SNEGSKA (reference sequence).

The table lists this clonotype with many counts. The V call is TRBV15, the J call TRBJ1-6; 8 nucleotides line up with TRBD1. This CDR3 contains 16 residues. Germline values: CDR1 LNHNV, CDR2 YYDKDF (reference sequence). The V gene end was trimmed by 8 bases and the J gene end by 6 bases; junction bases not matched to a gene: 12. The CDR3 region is CATGYRDRKFNSPLHF. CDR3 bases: TGTGCCACCGGCTATCGGGACAGGAAGTTTAATTCACCCCTCCACTTT.

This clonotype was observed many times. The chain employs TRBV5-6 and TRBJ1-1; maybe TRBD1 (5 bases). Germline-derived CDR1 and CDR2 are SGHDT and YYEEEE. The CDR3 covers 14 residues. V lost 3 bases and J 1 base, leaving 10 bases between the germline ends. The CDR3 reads CASSWGDWNTEAFF. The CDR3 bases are TGTGCCAGCAGCTGGGGGGACTGGAACACTGAAGCTTTCTTT.

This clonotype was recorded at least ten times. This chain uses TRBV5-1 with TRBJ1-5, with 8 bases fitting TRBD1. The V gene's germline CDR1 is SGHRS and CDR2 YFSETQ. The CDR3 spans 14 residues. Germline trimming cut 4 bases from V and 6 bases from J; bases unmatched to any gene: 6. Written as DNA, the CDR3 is TGCGCCAGCAGCACGACAGGGGAGAGTCAGCCCCAGCATTTT. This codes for CASSTTGESQPQHF.

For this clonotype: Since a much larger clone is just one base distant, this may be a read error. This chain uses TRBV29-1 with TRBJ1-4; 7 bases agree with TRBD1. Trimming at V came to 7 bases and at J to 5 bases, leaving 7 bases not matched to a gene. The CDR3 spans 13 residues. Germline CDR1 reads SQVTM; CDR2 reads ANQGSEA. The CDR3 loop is CSDKRQGNEKLFF. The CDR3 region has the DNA TGCAGCGACAAACGACAGGGAAATGAAAAACTGTTTTTT.

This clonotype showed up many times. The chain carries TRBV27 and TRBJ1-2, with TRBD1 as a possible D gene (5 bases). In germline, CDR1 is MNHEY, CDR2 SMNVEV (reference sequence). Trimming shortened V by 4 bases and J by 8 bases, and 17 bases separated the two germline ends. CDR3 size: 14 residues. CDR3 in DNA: TGTGCCAGCAGTTCCCCAGGACAAAAGTCAGGCTACACCTTC. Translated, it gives CASSSPGQKSGYTF.

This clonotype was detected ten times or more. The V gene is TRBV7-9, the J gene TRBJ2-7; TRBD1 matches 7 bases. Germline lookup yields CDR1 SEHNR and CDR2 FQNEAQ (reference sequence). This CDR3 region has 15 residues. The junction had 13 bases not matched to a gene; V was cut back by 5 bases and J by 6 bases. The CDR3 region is CASSHRRDSSAEQYF. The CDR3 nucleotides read TGTGCCAGCAGCCATCGCAGGGACAGCTCCGCCGAGCAGTACTTC.

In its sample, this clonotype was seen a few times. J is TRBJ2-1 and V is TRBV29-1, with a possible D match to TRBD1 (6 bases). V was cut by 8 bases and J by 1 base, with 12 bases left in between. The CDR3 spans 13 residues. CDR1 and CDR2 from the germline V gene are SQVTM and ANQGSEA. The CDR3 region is CSWGPISYNEQFF. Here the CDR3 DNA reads TGCAGCTGGGGGCCCATATCCTACAATGAGCAGTTCTTC.

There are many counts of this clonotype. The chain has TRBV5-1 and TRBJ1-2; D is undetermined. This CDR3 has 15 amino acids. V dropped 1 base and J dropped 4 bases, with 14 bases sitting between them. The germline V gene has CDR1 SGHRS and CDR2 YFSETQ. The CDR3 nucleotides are TGCGCCAGCAGCTTGAAGCCAGGCGAGACCTATGGCTACACCTTC. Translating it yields CASSLKPGETYGYTF.

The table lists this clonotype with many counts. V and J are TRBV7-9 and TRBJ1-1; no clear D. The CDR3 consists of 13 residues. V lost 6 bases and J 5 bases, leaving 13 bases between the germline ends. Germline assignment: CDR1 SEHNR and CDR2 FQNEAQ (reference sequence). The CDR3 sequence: CASSSLGVTEAFF. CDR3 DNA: TGTGCCAGCAGTTCGTTGGGTGTGACTGAAGCTTTCTTT. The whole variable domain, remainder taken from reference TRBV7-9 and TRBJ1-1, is DTGVSQNPRHKITKRGQNVTFRCDPISEHNRLYWYRQTLGQGPEFLTYFQNEAQLEKSRLLSDRFSAERPKGSFSTLEIQRTEQGDSAMYLCASSSLGVTEAFFGQGTRLTVV.

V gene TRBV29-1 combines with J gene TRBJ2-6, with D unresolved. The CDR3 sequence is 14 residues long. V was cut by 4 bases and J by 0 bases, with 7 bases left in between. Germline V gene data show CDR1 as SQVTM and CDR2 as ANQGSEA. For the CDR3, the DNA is TGCAGCGTTGGATCCGCCTCTGGGGCCAACGTCCTGACTTTC. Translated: CSVGSASGANVLTF.

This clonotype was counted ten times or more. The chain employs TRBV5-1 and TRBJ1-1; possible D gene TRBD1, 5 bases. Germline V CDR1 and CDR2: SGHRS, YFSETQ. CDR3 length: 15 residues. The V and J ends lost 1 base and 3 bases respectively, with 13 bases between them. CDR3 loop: CASSLFRDGDTEAFF. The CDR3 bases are TGCGCCAGCAGCTTGTTCAGGGATGGGGACACTGAAGCTTTCTTT.

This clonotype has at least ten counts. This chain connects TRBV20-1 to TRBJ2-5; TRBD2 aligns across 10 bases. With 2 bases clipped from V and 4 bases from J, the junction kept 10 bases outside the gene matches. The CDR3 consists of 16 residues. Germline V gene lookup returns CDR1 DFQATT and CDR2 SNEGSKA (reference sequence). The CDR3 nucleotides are TGCAGTGCTAGACCCCCTAGCGGGAGAGGCTCAGAGACCCAGTACTTC. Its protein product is CSARPPSGRGSETQYF.

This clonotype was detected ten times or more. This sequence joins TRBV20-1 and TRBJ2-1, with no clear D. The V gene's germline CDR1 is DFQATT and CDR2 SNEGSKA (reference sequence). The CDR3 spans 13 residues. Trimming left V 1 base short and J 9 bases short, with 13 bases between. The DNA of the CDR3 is TGCAGTGCTAGAGGGGTGGGTGTTCCTGAGCAGTTCTTC. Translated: CSARGVGVPEQFF.

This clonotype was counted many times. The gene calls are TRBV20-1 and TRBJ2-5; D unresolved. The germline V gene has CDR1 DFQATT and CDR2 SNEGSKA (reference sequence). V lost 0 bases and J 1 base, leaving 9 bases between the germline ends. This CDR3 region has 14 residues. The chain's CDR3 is CSARDRHGQETQYF. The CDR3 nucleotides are TGCAGTGCTAGAGATAGGCACGGCCAAGAGACCCAGTACTTC.

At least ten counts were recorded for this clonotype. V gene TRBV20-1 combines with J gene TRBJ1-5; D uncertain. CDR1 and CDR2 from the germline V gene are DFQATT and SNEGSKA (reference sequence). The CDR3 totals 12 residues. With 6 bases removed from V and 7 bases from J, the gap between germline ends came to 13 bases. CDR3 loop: CSAADGFQPQHF. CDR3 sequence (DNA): TGCAGTGCGGCGGACGGTTTCCAGCCCCAGCATTTT.

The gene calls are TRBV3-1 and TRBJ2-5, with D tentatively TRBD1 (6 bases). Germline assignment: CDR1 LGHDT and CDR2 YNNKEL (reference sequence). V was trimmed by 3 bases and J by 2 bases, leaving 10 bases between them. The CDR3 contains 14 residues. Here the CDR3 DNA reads TGTGCCAGCAGCCAGCTGGGACATCAAGAGACCCAGTACTTC. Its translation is CASSQLGHQETQYF.

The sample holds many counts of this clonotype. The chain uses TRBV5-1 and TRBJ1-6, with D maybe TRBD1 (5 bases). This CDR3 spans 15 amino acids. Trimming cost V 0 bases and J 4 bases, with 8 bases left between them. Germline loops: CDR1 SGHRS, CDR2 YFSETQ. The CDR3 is CASSLEGDYNSPLHF. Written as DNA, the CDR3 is TGCGCCAGCAGCTTGGAAGGGGATTATAATTCACCCCTCCACTTT.

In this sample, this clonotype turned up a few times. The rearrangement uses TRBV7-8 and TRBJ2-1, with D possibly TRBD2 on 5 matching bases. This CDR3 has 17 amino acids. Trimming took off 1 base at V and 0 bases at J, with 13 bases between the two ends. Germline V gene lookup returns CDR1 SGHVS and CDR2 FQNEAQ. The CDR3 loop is CASSLGPSTYSYNEQFF. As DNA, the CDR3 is TGTGCCAGCAGCTTAGGGCCTAGCACGTACTCCTACAATGAGCAGTTCTTC.

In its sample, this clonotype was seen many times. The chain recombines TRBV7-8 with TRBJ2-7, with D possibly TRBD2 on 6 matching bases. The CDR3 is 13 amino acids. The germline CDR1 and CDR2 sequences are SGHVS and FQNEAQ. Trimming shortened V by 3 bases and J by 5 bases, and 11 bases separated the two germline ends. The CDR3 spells CASSFLAFDEQYF. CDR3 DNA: TGTGCCAGCAGCTTCCTAGCGTTCGACGAGCAGTACTTC.

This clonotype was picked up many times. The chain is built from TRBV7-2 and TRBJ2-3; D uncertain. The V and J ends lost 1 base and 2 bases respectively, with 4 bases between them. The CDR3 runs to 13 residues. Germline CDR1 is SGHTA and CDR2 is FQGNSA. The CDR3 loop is CASSLEVTDTQYF. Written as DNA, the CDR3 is TGTGCCAGCAGCTTAGAAGTCACAGATACGCAGTATTTT.